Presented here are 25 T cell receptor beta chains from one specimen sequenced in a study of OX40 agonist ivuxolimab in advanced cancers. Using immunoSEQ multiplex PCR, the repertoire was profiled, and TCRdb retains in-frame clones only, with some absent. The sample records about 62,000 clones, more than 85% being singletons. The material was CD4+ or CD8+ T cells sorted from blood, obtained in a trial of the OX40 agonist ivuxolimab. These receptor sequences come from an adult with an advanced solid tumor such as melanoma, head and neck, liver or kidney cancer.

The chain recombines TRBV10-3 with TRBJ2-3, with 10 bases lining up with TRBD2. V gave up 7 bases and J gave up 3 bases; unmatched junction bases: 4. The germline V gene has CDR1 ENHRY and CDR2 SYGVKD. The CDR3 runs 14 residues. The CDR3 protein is CAINSGGGTDTQYF. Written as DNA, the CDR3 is TGTGCCATCAACAGCGGGGGGGGAACAGATACGCAGTATTTT.

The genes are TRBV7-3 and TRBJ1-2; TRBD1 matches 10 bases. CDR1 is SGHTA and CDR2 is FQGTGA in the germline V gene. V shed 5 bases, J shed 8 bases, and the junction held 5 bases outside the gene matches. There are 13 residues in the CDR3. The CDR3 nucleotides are TGTGCCAGCAGCCAGGGACAGGGGCGCGGCTACACCTTC. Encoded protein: CASSQGQGRGYTF. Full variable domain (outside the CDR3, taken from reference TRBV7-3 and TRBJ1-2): GAGVSQTPSNKVTEKGKYVELRCDPISGHTALYWYRQSLGQGPEFLIYFQGTGAADDSGLPNDRFFAVRPEGSVSTLKIQRTERGDSAVYLCASSQGQGRGYTFGSGTRLTVV.

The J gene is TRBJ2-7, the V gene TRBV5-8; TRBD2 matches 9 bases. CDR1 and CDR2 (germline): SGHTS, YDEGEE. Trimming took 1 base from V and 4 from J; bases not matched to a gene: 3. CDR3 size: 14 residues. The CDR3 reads CASSLPSGAYEQYF. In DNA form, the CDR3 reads TGTGCCAGCAGCTTGCCTAGCGGGGCTTACGAGCAGTACTTC. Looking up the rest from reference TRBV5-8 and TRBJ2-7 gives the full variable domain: EAGVTQSPTHLIKTRGQQATLRCSPISGHTSVYWYQQALGLGLQFLLWYDEGEERNRGNFPPRFSGRQFPNYSSELNVNALELEDSALYLCASSLPSGAYEQYFGPGTRLTVT.

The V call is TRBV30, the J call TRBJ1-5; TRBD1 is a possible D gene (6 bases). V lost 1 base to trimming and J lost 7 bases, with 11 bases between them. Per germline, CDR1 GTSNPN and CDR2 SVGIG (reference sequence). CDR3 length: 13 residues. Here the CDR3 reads CAWSAQGGQPQHF. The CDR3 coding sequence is TGTGCCTGGAGTGCACAGGGTGGACAGCCCCAGCATTTT.

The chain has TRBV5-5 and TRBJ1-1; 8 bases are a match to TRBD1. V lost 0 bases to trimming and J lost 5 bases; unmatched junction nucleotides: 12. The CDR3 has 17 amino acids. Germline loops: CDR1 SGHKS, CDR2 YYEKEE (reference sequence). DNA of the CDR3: TGTGCCAGCAGCTTGGCTCCTTCTACAGGGGGAGGAACTGAAGCTTTCTTT. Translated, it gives CASSLAPSTGGGTEAFF.

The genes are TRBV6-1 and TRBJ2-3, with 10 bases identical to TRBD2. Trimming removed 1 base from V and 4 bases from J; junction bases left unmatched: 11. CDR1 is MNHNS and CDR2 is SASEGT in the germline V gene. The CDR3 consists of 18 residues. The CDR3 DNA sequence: TGTGCCAGCAGTGAAGTGGGTTGGGGGACTAGCGCCCCAGATACGCAGTATTTT. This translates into CASSEVGWGTSAPDTQYF.

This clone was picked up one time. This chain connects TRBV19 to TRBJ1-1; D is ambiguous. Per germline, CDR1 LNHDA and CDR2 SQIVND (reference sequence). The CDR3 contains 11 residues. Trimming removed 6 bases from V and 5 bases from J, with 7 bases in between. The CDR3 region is CASRGWTEAFF. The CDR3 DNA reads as TGTGCCAGTAGGGGCTGGACTGAAGCTTTCTTT.

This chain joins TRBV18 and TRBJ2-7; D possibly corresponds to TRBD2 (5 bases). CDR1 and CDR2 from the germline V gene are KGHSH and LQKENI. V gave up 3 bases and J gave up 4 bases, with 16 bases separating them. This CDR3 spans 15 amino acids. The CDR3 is CASSPKATGRYEQYF. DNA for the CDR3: TGTGCCAGCTCACCGAAGGCGACGGGAAGATACGAGCAGTACTTC.

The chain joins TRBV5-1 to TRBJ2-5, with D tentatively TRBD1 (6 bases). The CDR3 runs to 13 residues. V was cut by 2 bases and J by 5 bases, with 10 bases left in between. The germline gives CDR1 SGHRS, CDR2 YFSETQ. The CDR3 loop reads CASSFEGVETQYF. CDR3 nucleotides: TGCGCCAGCAGCTTCGAGGGGGTTGAGACCCAGTACTTC.

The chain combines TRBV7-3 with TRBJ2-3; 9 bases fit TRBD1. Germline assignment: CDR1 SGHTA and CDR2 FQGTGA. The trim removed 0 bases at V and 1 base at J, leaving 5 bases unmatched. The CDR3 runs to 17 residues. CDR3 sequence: CASSLTFRDRGTDTQYF. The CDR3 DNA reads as TGTGCCAGCAGCTTAACATTCCGGGACAGGGGCACAGATACGCAGTATTTT.

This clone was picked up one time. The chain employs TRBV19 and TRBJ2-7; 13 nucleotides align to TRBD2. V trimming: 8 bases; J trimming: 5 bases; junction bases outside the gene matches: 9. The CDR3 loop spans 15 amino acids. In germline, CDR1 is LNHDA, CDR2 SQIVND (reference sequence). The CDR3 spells CASQKLAGGPHEQYF. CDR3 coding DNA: TGTGCCAGTCAAAAACTAGCGGGAGGGCCCCACGAGCAGTACTTC.

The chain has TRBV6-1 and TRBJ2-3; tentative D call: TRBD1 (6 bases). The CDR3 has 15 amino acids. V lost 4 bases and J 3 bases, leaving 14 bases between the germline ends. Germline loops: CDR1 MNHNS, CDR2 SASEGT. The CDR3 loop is CASSGQGRVTDTQYF. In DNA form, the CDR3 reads TGTGCCAGCAGTGGCCAGGGGCGGGTTACAGATACGCAGTATTTT.

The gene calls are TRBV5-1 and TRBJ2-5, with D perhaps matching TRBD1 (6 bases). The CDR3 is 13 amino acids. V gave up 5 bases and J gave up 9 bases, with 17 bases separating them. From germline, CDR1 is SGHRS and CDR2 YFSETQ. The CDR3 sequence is CASSMGQQYPQYF. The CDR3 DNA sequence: TGCGCCAGCAGTATGGGACAACAATATCCCCAGTACTTC.

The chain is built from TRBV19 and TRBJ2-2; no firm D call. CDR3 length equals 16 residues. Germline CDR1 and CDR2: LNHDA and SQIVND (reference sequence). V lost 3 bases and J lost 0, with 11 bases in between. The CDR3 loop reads CASSIGQLSNTGELFF. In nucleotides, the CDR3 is TGTGCCAGTAGTATCGGCCAGCTTTCGAACACCGGGGAGCTGTTTTTT.

In DNA, the CDR3 is TGCGCCAGCAGCTTAACCCGTCCGGTCACCGGGGAGCTGTTTTTT. Residues: CASSLTRPVTGELFF. The chain employs TRBV5-1 and TRBJ2-2; D is undetermined. The CDR3 extends over 15 amino acids. With 2 bases removed from V and 4 bases from J, the gap between germline ends came to 12 bases. CDR1 and CDR2 (germline): SGHRS, YFSETQ.

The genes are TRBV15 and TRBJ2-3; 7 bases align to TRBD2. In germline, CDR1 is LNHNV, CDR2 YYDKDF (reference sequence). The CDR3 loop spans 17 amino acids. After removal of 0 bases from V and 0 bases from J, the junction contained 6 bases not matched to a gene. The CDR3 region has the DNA TGTGCCACCAGCAGAGATTTCGCGGGAGCTAGCACAGATACGCAGTATTTT. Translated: CATSRDFAGASTDTQYF.

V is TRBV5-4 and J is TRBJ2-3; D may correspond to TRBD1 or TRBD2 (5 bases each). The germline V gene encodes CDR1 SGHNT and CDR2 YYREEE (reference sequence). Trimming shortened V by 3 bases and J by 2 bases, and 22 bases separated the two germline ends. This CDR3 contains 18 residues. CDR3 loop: CASSSGPGGKGYTDTQYF. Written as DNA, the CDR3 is TGTGCCAGCAGCTCGGGGCCTGGGGGAAAGGGTTACACAGATACGCAGTATTTT.

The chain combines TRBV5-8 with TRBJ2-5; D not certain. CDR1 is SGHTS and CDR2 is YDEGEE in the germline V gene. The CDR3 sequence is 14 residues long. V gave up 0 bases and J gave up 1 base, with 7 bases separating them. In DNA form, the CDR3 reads TGTGCCAGCAGCTTGGGAATCGTCCAAGAGACCCAGTACTTC. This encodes CASSLGIVQETQYF. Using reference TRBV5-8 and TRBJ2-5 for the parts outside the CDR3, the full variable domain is EAGVTQSPTHLIKTRGQQATLRCSPISGHTSVYWYQQALGLGLQFLLWYDEGEERNRGNFPPRFSGRQFPNYSSELNVNALELEDSALYLCASSLGIVQETQYFGPGTRLLVL.

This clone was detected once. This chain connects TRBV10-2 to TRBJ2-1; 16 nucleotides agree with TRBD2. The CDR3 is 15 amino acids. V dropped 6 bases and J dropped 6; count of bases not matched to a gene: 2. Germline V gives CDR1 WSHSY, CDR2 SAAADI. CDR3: CASRGTSGGANEQFF. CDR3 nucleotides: TGCGCCAGCAGAGGGACTAGCGGGGGGGCCAATGAGCAGTTCTTC.

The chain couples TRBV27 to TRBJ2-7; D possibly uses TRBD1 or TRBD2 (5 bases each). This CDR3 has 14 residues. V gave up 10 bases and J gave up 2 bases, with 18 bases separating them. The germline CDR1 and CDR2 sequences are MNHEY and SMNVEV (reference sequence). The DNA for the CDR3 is TGTGCCACACGAGGGACCGCTTTAACCTACGAGCAGTACTTC. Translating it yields CATRGTALTYEQYF.

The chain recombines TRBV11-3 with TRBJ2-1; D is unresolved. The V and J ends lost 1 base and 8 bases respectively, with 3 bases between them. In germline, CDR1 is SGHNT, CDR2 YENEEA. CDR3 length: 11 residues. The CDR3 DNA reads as TGTGCCAGCAGCTTAGCAGATGAGCAGTTCTTC. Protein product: CASSLADEQFF.

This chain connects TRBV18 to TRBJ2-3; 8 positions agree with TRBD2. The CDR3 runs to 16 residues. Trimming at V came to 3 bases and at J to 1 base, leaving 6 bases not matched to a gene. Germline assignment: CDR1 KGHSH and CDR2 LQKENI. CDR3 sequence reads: CASSPPGSGGTDTQYF. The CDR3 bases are TGTGCCAGCTCACCTCCAGGTAGCGGGGGCACAGATACGCAGTATTTT.

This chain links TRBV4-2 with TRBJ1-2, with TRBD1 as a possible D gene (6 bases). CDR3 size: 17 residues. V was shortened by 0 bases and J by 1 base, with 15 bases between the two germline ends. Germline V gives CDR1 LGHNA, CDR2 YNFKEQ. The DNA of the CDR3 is TGTGCCAGCAGCCAAGAGAGGGGGGGGAGGGGTAACTATGGCTACACCTTC. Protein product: CASSQERGGRGNYGYTF.

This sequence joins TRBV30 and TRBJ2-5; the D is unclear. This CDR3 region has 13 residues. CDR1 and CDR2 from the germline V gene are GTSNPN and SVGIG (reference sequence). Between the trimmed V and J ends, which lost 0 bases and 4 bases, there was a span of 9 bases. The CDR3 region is CAWSVPGAETQYF. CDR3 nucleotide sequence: TGTGCCTGGAGTGTACCAGGAGCAGAGACCCAGTACTTC.

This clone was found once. The CDR3 loop is CASSSLAGLYNEQFF. In DNA, the CDR3 is TGTGCCAGCAGCTCGCTAGCGGGACTCTACAATGAGCAGTTCTTC. V usage is TRBV11-3 and J usage is TRBJ2-1; 9 bases are a match to TRBD2. Unmatched junction bases numbered 4, after V lost 4 bases and J lost 3 bases. The CDR3 runs to 15 residues. Germline V CDR1 and CDR2: SGHNT, YENEEA.